The 20 T cell receptor beta chains listed next were all sequenced from one sample in a study of human T cells and chemical hapten exposure. Stated time point: pre-sensitization, week 0. Documented treatment: therapeutic diphenylcyclopropenone sensitization with weekly scalp DPC. From whole blood left unfractionated, total RNA was extracted. Via MiXCR, TCRdb re-called the RACE reads, giving one row per CDR3 protein. The repertoire holds 33,000 or so distinct CDR3 sequences, with approximately 12% as singletons. The sequencing here drew on whole blood, taken in connection with sensitization to the hapten diphenylcyclopropenone (DPC). These receptors came from a woman aged 40 to 55 with alopecia areata. Some clones in this sample may be carry-over from other donors' samples.

This clonotype came up many times. This chain uses TRBV7-2 with TRBJ2-6; unclear D gene. This CDR3 contains 13 residues. CDR1 is SGHTA and CDR2 is FQGNSA in the germline V gene. V was trimmed by 0 bases and J by 3 bases, leaving 0 bases between them. The CDR3 is CASSLAGANVLTF. CDR3 DNA: TGTGCCAGCAGCTTAGCTGGGGCCAACGTCCTGACTTTC.

This clonotype was counted ten times or more. The V call is TRBV6-1, the J call TRBJ1-5; D gene uncertain. Trimming pared 4 bases from V and 0 bases from J, leaving 4 bases between. The CDR3 length is 13 residues. Germline CDR1 is MNHNS and CDR2 is SASEGT. CDR3 protein: CASSVGSNQPQHF. As DNA, the CDR3 is TGTGCCAGCAGTGTGGGTAGCAATCAGCCCCAGCATTTT.

This clonotype came up a few times. The rearrangement links TRBV7-9 to TRBJ1-1; D gene unclear. The V gene's germline CDR1 is SEHNR and CDR2 FQNEAQ (reference sequence). V lost 1 base and J 8 bases, leaving 17 bases between the germline ends. The CDR3 runs to 15 residues. The chain's CDR3 is CASSLGHASPGEAFF. The CDR3 coding sequence is TGTGCCAGCAGCTTAGGGCACGCATCCCCGGGGGAAGCTTTCTTT.

This clonotype was recorded many times. This rearrangement joins TRBV6-2 or TRBV6-3 to TRBJ2-6, with D tentatively TRBD1 (5 bases). Germline assignment: CDR1 MNHEY and CDR2 SVGEGT. Trimming took 5 bases from V and 1 from J, leaving 9 bases between them. The CDR3 is 15 residues long. CDR3: CASSPQGSGANVLTF. CDR3 in DNA: TGTGCCAGCAGTCCCCAGGGTTCTGGGGCCAACGTCCTGACTTTC.

This clonotype was observed many times. J is TRBJ2-1 and V is TRBV20-1; TRBD2 might be the D (5 bases). The V and J ends lost 0 bases and 2 bases respectively, with 11 bases between them. CDR1 DFQATT and CDR2 SNEGSKA come from the germline V gene (reference sequence). This CDR3 is 15 amino acids long. The CDR3 nucleotides read TGCAGTGCTAGAGACCTAGCCATTACCTACAATGAGCAGTTCTTC. Translated: CSARDLAITYNEQFF.

In this sample, this clonotype turned up many times. The CDR3 sequence is CASSIDSPQARGQPQHF. CDR3 nucleotide sequence: TGTGCCAGTAGTATAGATAGCCCGCAGGCAAGGGGCCAGCCCCAGCATTTT. V gene TRBV19 combines with J gene TRBJ1-5; tentative D call: TRBD1 (5 bases). CDR1 is LNHDA, CDR2 SQIVND, per germline (reference sequence). This CDR3 is built from 17 residues. V was pared by 0 bases and J by 7 bases, with 19 bases between. Complete variable domain (other parts from reference TRBV19 and TRBJ1-5): DGGITQSPKYLFRKEGQNVTLSCEQNLNHDAMYWYRQDPGQGLRLIYYSQIVNDFQKGDIAEGYSVSREKKESFPLTVTSAQKNPTAFYLCASSIDSPQARGQPQHFGDGTRLSIL.

This clonotype was recorded a few times. The chain has TRBV12-3 or TRBV12-4 and TRBJ2-7; 7 bases line up with TRBD2. This CDR3 region has 13 residues. Losses at the gene ends were 6 bases for V and 2 bases for J; bases not matched to a gene: 4. The CDR3 is CASSWEGPYEQYF. As DNA, the CDR3 is TGTGCCAGCAGCTGGGAGGGCCCCTACGAGCAGTACTTC.

The chain links TRBV2 to TRBJ2-7; TRBD2 matches at 7 bases. V trimming: 2 bases; J trimming: 2 bases; junction bases outside the gene matches: 9. CDR1 SNHLY and CDR2 FYNNEI come from the germline V gene. This CDR3 has 16 amino acids. The CDR3 loop reads CASSEFPGGLPYEQYF. The CDR3 region has the DNA TGTGCCAGCAGTGAATTCCCGGGAGGCCTCCCCTACGAGCAGTACTTC.

The table lists this clonotype with many counts. This chain connects TRBV27 to TRBJ2-3, with D maybe TRBD1 (6 bases). Germline V lookup: CDR1 MNHEY, CDR2 SMNVEV (reference sequence). The V and J ends lost 5 bases and 3 bases respectively, with 15 bases between them. This CDR3 region has 15 residues. CDR3 bases: TGTGCCAGCAGTGGACGACAGGATATGACAGATACGCAGTATTTT. Translation gives CASSGRQDMTDTQYF.

This clonotype was seen many times. The rearrangement links TRBV20-1 to TRBJ1-5, with TRBD1 as a possible D gene (6 bases). CDR1 is DFQATT and CDR2 is SNEGSKA in the germline V gene (reference sequence). The CDR3 contains 14 residues. Trimming stripped 6 bases from V and 10 bases from J, with 22 bases between. The CDR3 DNA reads TGCAGTGCCCTAGGGGGGCAGGCCGGTGGCCCCCAGCATTTT. Protein: CSALGGQAGGPQHF.

This clonotype turned up a few times. V and J are TRBV28 and TRBJ2-6; TRBD1 agrees at 7 bases. V gave up 3 bases and J gave up 2 bases; unmatched junction bases: 4. CDR1 is MDHEN and CDR2 is SYDVKM in the germline V gene. This CDR3 has 16 amino acids. The CDR3 loop reads CASSFLRGTGANVLTF. The CDR3 nucleotides read TGTGCCAGCAGTTTCCTCAGGGGGACTGGGGCCAACGTCCTGACTTTC.

Many counts were recorded for this clonotype. The chain carries TRBV11-2 and TRBJ1-1; D perhaps matches TRBD1 (5 bases). The CDR3 sequence is 14 residues long. CDR1 and CDR2 (germline): SGHAT, FQNNGV. V gave up 4 bases and J gave up 4 bases, with 13 bases separating them. In DNA form, the CDR3 reads TGTGCCAGCAGCTACGAGGGGAAGGGCACTGAAGCTTTCTTT. Residues: CASSYEGKGTEAFF.

This clonotype was seen repeatedly, ten times or more. V gene TRBV3-1 combines with J gene TRBJ2-5; a weak D match, TRBD2 (6 bases). This CDR3 region has 15 residues. V lost 6 bases, J lost 6 bases, and 20 bases lay in between. From germline, CDR1 is LGHDT and CDR2 YNNKEL (reference sequence). CDR3 loop: CASRERGGERKTQYF. In DNA, the CDR3 is TGTGCCAGCAGGGAGAGGGGAGGTGAGAGAAAGACCCAGTACTTC.

This clonotype was recorded many times. The DNA of the CDR3 is TGTGCCAGCAAGATCAGCCTGTACGAGACCCAGTACTTC. As protein: CASKISLYETQYF. This chain uses TRBV28 with TRBJ2-5; D gene unclear. With 7 bases removed from V and 5 bases from J, the gap between germline ends came to 14 bases. Germline V gives CDR1 MDHEN, CDR2 SYDVKM. The CDR3 consists of 13 residues. Based on the CDR3 plus reference TRBV28 and TRBJ2-5, the full variable domain is DVKVTQSSRYLVKRTGEKVFLECVQDMDHENMFWYRQDPGLGLRLIYFSYDVKMKEKGDIPEGYSVSREKKERFSLILESASTNQTSMYLCASKISLYETQYFGPGTRLLVL.

The J gene is TRBJ2-5, the V gene TRBV2, with TRBD2 matching over 7 bases. CDR3 length: 12 amino acids. The trim removed 10 bases at V and 1 base at J, leaving 3 bases unmatched. Germline assignment: CDR1 SNHLY and CDR2 FYNNEI. The DNA of the CDR3 is TGTGCCACGGGACTAACCCAAGAGACCCAGTACTTC. Its translation is CATGLTQETQYF.

J is TRBJ2-7 and V is TRBV28; 10 nucleotides match TRBD2. From germline, CDR1 is MDHEN and CDR2 SYDVKM. Trimming removed 4 bases from V and 9 bases from J; junction bases left unmatched: 3. The CDR3 covers 12 residues. The CDR3 here is CASSSGLAVQYF. In DNA, the CDR3 is TGTGCCAGCAGTTCCGGACTAGCGGTGCAGTACTTC.

The chain is built from TRBV29-1 and TRBJ2-1; D not resolved. CDR1 SQVTM and CDR2 ANQGSEA come from the germline V gene. This CDR3 contains 12 residues. Trimming left V 5 bases short and J 4 bases short, with 9 bases between. The CDR3 spells CSVTHGYNEQFF. The CDR3 nucleotides are TGCAGCGTTACTCACGGTTACAATGAGCAGTTCTTC.

This clonotype was seen many times. CDR3 sequence reads: CASSPSAGLNTEAFF. The CDR3 coding sequence is TGTGCCAGCAGCCCGAGCGCGGGATTGAACACTGAAGCTTTCTTT. The chain joins TRBV5-4 to TRBJ1-1; unclear D gene. Germline CDR1 reads SGHNT; CDR2 reads YYREEE (reference sequence). Trimming cost V 4 bases and J 0 bases, with 13 bases left between them. The CDR3 loop spans 15 amino acids.

The table lists this clonotype with a few counts. The V and J genes are TRBV6-1 and TRBJ2-3; D is uncertain. CDR3 size: 15 residues. V gave up 5 bases and J gave up 3 bases, with 15 bases separating them. Per the germline V gene, CDR1 is MNHNS and CDR2 is SASEGT. For the CDR3, the DNA is TGTGCCAGCAGTACCCGACGGGCCACAACAGATACGCAGTATTTT. Translating it yields CASSTRRATTDTQYF.

This clonotype showed up many times. Written as DNA, the CDR3 is TGCGCCAGCAGCGCTCAGGGGAGGGGACAAGGGCAGCCCCAGCATTTT. Translated, it gives CASSAQGRGQGQPQHF. The V and J genes are TRBV4-1 and TRBJ1-5; tentatively, D is TRBD1 (6 bases). The germline V and J ends were trimmed by 5 bases and 7 bases, with 21 bases remaining between them. The CDR3 covers 16 residues. Looked up from germline, CDR1 is MGHRA and CDR2 is YSYEKL.